This T cell receptor (beta chain) was observed in a study of blood T cell repertoires in COVID-19. Trimming removed 0 bases at V and 8 bases at J, with 14 bases between. The CDR3 is made up of 14 amino acids. Germline CDR1 is SGHRS and CDR2 is YFSETQ. Libraries were prepared by immunoSEQ multiplex PCR; TCRdb keeps only in-frame clonotypes and omits some of them. The data contain about 270,000 clones, about nine tenths of them seen just once; the ten biggest clones take up about 3%. The sample comprised PBMCs or T cells enriched from blood (not recorded which). The origin of this receptor is a woman in her forties or fifties who had recovered from COVID-19. The genes are TRBV5-1 and TRBJ1-2, with unresolved D. This chain's CDR3 is CASSLEQTPGGYTF. The CDR3 coding sequence is TGCGCCAGCAGCTTGGAACAGACCCCTGGGGGCTACACCTTC.